A selection of T cell receptor beta chains follows, all from one sample in a study of post-analysis software for immune sequencing data. TCRdb used MiXCR to reprocess the PCR reads, holding one entry per CDR3 protein. The sample contains over 300,000 distinct CDR3 sequences, 30% to 45% of which appear only once. Sequences were obtained from blood. These receptors were obtained from a girl aged 5-17 years with multiple sclerosis. Both conserved end residues are part of each CDR3. A D gene is named only where the DNA matches it firmly. The listing skips clone size in some rows; elsewhere it reads once, few, many or a size class.

d_call	v_call	j_call	clone_size	cdr3_nt	cdr3_aa
NA	TRBV27	TRBJ2-7	NA	TGTACCAGCAGTTCGCCAGGACTGAGCGCCTACGAGCAGTACTTC	CTSSSPGLSAYEQYF
TRBD2	TRBV15	TRBJ2-3	NA	TGTGCCACCAGCAGAGTCCTAGCGGGAGGGACGGGAGATACGCAGTATTTT	CATSRVLAGGTGDTQYF
NA	TRBV25-1	TRBJ1-2	once	TGTGCCAGCAGTGAATGGGGCAGCCCGACTAACTATGGCTACACCTTC	CASSEWGSPTNYGYTF
TRBD1	TRBV18	TRBJ1-2	once	TGTGCCAGCTCACTTGCGACAGGGAACTATGGCTACACCTTC	CASSLATGNYGYTF
NA	TRBV12-3/TRBV12-4	TRBJ2-7	NA	TGTGCCAGCAGTTCCTCGAGGGTGGACGAGCAGTACTTC	CASSSSRVDEQYF
TRBD2	TRBV20-1	TRBJ2-6	many	TGCAGTGCTAGGCGGCGGGGGTCTGGGGCCAACGTCCTGACTTTC	CSARRRGSGANVLTF
TRBD2	TRBV20-1	TRBJ2-1	NA	TGCAGTCCCCAGCGAGCTAGCGGGGGTGCGAGCTCCTACAATGAGCAGTTCTTC	CSPQRASGGASSYNEQFF
TRBD1	TRBV30	TRBJ2-7	NA	TGTGCCTGGAGTGAGGACAGGGGCTACGAGCAGTACTTC	CAWSEDRGYEQYF
NA	TRBV9	TRBJ1-2	few	TGTGCCAGCAGCGTAGGGGGGAACTATGGCTACACCTTC	CASSVGGNYGYTF
NA	TRBV7-2	TRBJ1-6	NA	TGTGCCAGCAGCTTAGCAGGAGTTTCACCCCTCCACTTT	CASSLAGVSPLHF
TRBD1	TRBV12-3/TRBV12-4	TRBJ1-5	NA	TGTGCCAGCACCGCCTGGGCAGGGGGCCGCAATCAGCCCCAGCATTTT	CASTAWAGGRNQPQHF
NA	TRBV6-2/TRBV6-3	TRBJ2-6	few	TGTGCCGGCAGTTACTGGTGGCCAGGGCCCTCTGGGGCCAACGTCCTGACTTTC	CAGSYWWPGPSGANVLTF
NA	TRBV7-9	TRBJ2-5	NA	TGTGCCAGCAGCCCGGCGGGGGCCCCGAAGACCCAGTACTTC	CASSPAGAPKTQYF
NA	TRBV7-2	TRBJ2-7	NA	TGTGCCAGCAGCTTAGGGACAGTTTTATACGAGCAGTACTTC	CASSLGTVLYEQYF
NA	TRBV6-5	TRBJ1-6	few	TGTGCCAGCAGTTACTCCGGGACCCTAGAGGCACCCCTCCACTTT	CASSYSGTLEAPLHF
NA	TRBV27	TRBJ1-2	NA	TGTGCCAGCAGTTTGGGCCTCTATAGCTACACCTTC	CASSLGLYSYTF
NA	TRBV28	TRBJ2-7	NA	TGTGCCAGCAGTTTGATGGTCGACTACGAGCAGTACTTC	CASSLMVDYEQYF
TRBD1	TRBV5-6	TRBJ1-1	few	TGTGCCAGCAGCTCTCGGACAGGGGTCACTGAAGCTTTCTTT	CASSSRTGVTEAFF
NA	TRBV7-3	TRBJ2-1	NA	TGTGCCAGCAGCTCAGCCGGGCCAAGCTCCTACAATGAGCAGTTCTTC	CASSSAGPSSYNEQFF
TRBD1	TRBV24-1	TRBJ2-1	once	TGTGCCACCAGTGACTCCGACAGGGGGGATGAGCAGTTCTTC	CATSDSDRGDEQFF
TRBD2	TRBV4-3	TRBJ2-3	once	TGCGCCAGCAGCCAAGAAGGGACTAGGTTCACAGATACGCAGTATTTT	CASSQEGTRFTDTQYF
NA	TRBV9	TRBJ2-7	NA	TGTGCCAGCAGCAGAACAGGTGGCCACGAGCAGTACTTC	CASSRTGGHEQYF